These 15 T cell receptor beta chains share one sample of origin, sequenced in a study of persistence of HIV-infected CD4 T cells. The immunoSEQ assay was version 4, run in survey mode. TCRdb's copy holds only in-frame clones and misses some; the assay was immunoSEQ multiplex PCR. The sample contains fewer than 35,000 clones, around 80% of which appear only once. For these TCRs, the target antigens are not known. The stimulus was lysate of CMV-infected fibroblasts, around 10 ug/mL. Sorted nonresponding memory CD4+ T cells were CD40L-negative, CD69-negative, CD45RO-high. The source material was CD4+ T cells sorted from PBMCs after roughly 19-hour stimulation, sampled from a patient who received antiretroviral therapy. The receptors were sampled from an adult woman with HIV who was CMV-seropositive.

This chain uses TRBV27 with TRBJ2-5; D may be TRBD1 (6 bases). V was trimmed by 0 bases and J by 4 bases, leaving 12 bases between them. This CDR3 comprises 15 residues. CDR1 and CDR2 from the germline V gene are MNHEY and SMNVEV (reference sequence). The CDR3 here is CASSLSATGGETQYF. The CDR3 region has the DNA TGTGCCAGCAGTTTATCTGCGACAGGCGGAGAGACCCAGTACTTC.

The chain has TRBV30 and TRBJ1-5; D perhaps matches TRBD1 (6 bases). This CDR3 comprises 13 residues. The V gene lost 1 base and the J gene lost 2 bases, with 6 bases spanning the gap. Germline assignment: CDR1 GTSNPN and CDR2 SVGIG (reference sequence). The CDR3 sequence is CAWSGQGNQPQHF. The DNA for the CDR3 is TGTGCCTGGAGTGGACAGGGCAATCAGCCCCAGCATTTT.

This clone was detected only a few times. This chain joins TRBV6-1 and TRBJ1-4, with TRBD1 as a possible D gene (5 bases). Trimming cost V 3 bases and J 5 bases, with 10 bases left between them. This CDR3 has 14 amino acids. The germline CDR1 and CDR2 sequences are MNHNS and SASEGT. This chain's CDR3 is CASSDRQTNEKLFF. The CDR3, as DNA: TGTGCCAGCAGTGATCGACAGACAAATGAAAAACTGTTTTTT.

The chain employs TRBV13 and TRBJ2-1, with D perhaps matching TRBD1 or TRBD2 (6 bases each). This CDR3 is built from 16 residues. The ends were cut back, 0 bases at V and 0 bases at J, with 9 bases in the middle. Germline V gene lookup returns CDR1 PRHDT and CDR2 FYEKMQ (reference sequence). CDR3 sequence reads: CASSLGGGSSYNEQFF. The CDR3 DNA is TGTGCCAGCAGCTTAGGAGGGGGGAGCTCCTACAATGAGCAGTTCTTC.

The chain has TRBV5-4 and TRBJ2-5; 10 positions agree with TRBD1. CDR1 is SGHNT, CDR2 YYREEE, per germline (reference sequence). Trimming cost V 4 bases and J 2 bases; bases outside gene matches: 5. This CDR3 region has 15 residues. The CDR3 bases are TGTGCCAGCAGCCAGGGACAGGGGAGGCAAGAGACCCAGTACTTC. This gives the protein CASSQGQGRQETQYF.

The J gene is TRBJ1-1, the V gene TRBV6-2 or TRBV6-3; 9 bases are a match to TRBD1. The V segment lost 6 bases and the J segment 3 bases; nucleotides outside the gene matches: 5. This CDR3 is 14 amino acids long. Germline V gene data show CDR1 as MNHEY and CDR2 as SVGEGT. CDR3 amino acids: CASSSQGADTEAFF. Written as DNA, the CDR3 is TGTGCCAGCAGCTCACAGGGGGCGGACACTGAAGCTTTCTTT.

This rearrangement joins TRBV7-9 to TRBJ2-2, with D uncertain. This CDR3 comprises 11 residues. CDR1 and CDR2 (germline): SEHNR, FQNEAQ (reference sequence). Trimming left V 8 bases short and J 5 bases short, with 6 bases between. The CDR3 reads CASGVTGELFF. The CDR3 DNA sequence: TGTGCCAGCGGGGTAACCGGGGAGCTGTTTTTT. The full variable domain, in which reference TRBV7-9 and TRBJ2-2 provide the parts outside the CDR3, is DTGVSQNPRHKITKRGQNVTFRCDPISEHNRLYWYRQTLGQGPEFLTYFQNEAQLEKSRLLSDRFSAERPKGSFSTLEIQRTEQGDSAMYLCASGVTGELFFGEGSRLTVL.

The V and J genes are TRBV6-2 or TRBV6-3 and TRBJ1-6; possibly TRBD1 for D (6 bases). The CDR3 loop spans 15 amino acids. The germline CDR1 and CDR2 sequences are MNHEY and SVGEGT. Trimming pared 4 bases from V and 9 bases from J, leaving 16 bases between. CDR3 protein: CASSSPQGGSSPLHF. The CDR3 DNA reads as TGTGCCAGCAGTTCACCACAGGGTGGGAGTTCACCCCTCCACTTT.

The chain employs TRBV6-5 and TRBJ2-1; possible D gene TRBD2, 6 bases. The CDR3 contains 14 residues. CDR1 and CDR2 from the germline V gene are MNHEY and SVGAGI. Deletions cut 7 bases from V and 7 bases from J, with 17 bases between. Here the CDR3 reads CASNPWRDGNEQFF. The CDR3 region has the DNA TGTGCCAGCAACCCTTGGCGGGATGGGAATGAGCAGTTCTTC.

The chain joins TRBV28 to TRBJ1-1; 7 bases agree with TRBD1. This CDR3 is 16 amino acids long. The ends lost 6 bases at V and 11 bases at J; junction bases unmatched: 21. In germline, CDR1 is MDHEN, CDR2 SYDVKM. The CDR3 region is CASREVFPTTGIRAFF. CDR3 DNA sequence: TGTGCCAGCAGGGAAGTTTTCCCCACGACAGGGATCCGCGCTTTCTTT.

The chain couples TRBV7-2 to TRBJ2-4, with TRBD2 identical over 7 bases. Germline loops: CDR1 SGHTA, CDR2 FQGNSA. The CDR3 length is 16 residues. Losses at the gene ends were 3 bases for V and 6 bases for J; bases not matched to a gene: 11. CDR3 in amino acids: CASSFLLARAVNIQYF. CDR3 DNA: TGTGCCAGCAGCTTCCTACTAGCGAGAGCAGTAAACATTCAGTACTTC. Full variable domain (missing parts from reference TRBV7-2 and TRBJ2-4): GAGVSQSPSNKVTEKGKDVELRCDPISGHTALYWYRQSLGQGLEFLIYFQGNSAPDKSGLPSDRFSAERTGGSVSTLTIQRTQQEDSAVYLCASSFLLARAVNIQYFGAGTRLSVL.

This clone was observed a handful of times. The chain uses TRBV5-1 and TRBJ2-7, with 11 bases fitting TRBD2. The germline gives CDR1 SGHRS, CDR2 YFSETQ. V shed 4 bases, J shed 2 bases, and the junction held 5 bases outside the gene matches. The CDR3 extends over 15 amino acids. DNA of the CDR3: TGCGCCAGCAGCCCAGTAGCGGGGGGGACCTACGAGCAGTACTTC. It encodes CASSPVAGGTYEQYF. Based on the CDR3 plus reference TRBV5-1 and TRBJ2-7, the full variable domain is KAGVTQTPRYLIKTRGQQVTLSCSPISGHRSVSWYQQTPGQGLQFLFEYFSETQRNKGNFPGRFSGRQFSNSRSEMNVSTLELGDSALYLCASSPVAGGTYEQYFGPGTRLTVT.

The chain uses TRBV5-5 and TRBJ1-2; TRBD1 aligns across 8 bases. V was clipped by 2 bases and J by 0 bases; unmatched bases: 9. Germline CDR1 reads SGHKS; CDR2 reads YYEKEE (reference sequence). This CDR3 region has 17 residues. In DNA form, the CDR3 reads TGTGCCAGCAGCTTACGGACAGGGTCCTTTCCTAACTATGGCTACACCTTC. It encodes CASSLRTGSFPNYGYTF.

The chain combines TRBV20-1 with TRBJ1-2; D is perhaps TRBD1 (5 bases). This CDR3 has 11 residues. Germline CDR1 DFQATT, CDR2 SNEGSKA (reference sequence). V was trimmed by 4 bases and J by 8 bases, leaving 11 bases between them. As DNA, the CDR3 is TGCAGTGCTACAGGGCTGGGAGGCTACACCTTC. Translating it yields CSATGLGGYTF.

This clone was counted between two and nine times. The CDR3 DNA sequence: TGTGCCACCAGTGAGTTTCGGGACAGGCTAGTCACCGGGGAGCTGTTTTTT. Residues: CATSEFRDRLVTGELFF. The chain couples TRBV24-1 to TRBJ2-2, with 8 positions matching TRBD1. Germline lookup yields CDR1 KGHDR and CDR2 SFDVKD. The CDR3 is 17 residues long. The ends lost 4 bases at V and 4 bases at J; junction bases unmatched: 10.